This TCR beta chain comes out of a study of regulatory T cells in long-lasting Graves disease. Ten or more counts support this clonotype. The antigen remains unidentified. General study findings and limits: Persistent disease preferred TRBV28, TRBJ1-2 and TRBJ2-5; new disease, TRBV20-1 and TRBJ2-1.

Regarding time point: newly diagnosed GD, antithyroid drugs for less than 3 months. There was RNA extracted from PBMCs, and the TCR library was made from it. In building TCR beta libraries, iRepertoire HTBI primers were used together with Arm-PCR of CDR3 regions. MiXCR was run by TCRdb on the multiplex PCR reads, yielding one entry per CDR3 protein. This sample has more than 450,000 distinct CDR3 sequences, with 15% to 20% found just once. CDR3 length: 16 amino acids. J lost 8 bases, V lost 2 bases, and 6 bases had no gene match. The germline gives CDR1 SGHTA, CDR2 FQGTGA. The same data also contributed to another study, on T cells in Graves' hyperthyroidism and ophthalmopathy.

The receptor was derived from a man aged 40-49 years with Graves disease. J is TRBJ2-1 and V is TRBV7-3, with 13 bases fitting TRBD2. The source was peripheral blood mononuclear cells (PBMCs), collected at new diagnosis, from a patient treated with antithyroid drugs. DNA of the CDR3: TGTGCCAGCAGCTTAGGACTAGCGGGAGTCGGGCATGAGCAGTTCTTC. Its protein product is CASSLGLAGVGHEQFF. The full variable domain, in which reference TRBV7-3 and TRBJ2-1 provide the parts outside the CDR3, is GAGVSQTPSNKVTEKGKYVELRCDPISGHTALYWYRQSLGQGPEFLIYFQGTGAADDSGLPNDRFFAVRPEGSVSTLKIQRTERGDSAVYLCASSLGLAGVGHEQFFGPGTRLTVL.